This is a list of T cell receptor beta chains from one sample in a study of neurological immune-mediated disorders. TCRdb analysed the 5' RACE reads with MiXCR anew, one entry per CDR3 protein. The sample lists some 15,000 distinct CDR3 sequences, 8.5% to 12% occurring once. The sequencing sample was made of PBMCs. These receptors were collected from a woman in her thirties or forties in good health. Both conserved end residues are part of each CDR3. The D gene is left open where the match is weak. For some rows the clone size is stated as once, few or many, or as a class when expanded; others skip it.

TGTGCCAGCAGCTTGTTAGAAGGACCCACTGAAGCTTTCTTT CASSLLEGPTEAFF TRBV5-5 many - TRBJ1-1
TGCGCCAGCAGCCAGGGGACGAAGTACCAAGAGACCCAGTACTTC CASSQGTKYQETQYF TRBV5-1 many - TRBJ2-5
TGTGCCAGCATCCCCGGGGGAAGCACAGATACGCAGTATTTT CASIPGGSTDTQYF TRBV6-2/TRBV6-3 many - TRBJ2-3
TGCAGTGCTAGACCCGGCCGTGGAGCGGAGACCCAGTACTTC CSARPGRGAETQYF TRBV20-1 few - TRBJ2-5
TGCAGTGCTAGTTCCTGGAGATGGATAGATACGCAGTATTTT CSASSWRWIDTQYF TRBV20-1 many - TRBJ2-3
TGTGCCAGCAGTTACGTGGGGGTCTGGGAGGGCTACACCTTC CASSYVGVWEGYTF TRBV6-5 - - TRBJ1-2
TGCAGTGGGTTGGAGACCCCAAGGCACATTCAGTACTTC CSGLETPRHIQYF TRBV20-1 many - TRBJ2-4
TGTGCCACCTCCGGGACAGGCTCCTACGAGCAGTACTTC CATSGTGSYEQYF TRBV28 many TRBD1 TRBJ2-7
TGTGCCAGCAGCATGGACTGGCGCAATGAGCAGTTCTTC CASSMDWRNEQFF TRBV7-8 many - TRBJ2-1
TGTGGCAGCACCCTAAGACTAGCGGGAGGCACAAGGGAGCTGTTTTTT CGSTLRLAGGTRELFF TRBV28 - TRBD2 TRBJ2-2
TGCAGCGTTGAATCGACAGGGGTATATGGCTACACCTTC CSVESTGVYGYTF TRBV29-1 many TRBD1 TRBJ1-2
TGTGCCAGCAGCTTGAGCGGGTTCGTGTTCGATGAGCAGTTCTTC CASSLSGFVFDEQFF TRBV9 many - TRBJ2-1
TGTGCCAGCAGCTCCCCCCCGGGACCCTACGAGCAGTACTTC CASSSPPGPYEQYF TRBV5-6 many - TRBJ2-7
TGCAGTGCTAGAGAGGCAACTATGGTTGGCTACACCTTC CSAREATMVGYTF TRBV20-1 many - TRBJ1-2
TGTGCCAGCAGCCCCCGAGCGGGGCACACCGGGGAGCTGTTTTTT CASSPRAGHTGELFF TRBV7-8 many TRBD2 TRBJ2-2
TGCGCCAGCAGCTTGTTCCCGAGGGCCGCTGACACCTATGGCTACACCTTC CASSLFPRAADTYGYTF TRBV5-1 many - TRBJ1-2
TGCAGTGCTTCCGGCGGGGGGCTATACAATGAGCAGTTCTTC CSASGGGLYNEQFF TRBV20-1 many TRBD2 TRBJ2-1
- CASSFYICSAWAGGTDTQYF TRBV5-1 once - TRBJ2-3
TGTGCCAGCTCACCCCGCTGGGGAGGGAACACTGAAGCTTTCTTT CASSPRWGGNTEAFF TRBV18 many - TRBJ1-1
TGTGCCAGCAGTGAATTGGTTAGCAGCAATGAGCAGTTCTTC CASSELVSSNEQFF TRBV2 many - TRBJ2-1
TGTGCCAGCAGCCAAAGGGATGCCACTGAAGCTTTCTTT CASSQRDATEAFF TRBV7-9 many - TRBJ1-1
TGCGCCAGCAGCTTGGAGGTGGGACTAGCGGGAGGTGAGCAGTTCTTC CASSLEVGLAGGEQFF TRBV5-1 many TRBD2 TRBJ2-1
TGTGCTAGCAGCTTTGCCGGGGAGACCCAGTACTTC CASSFAGETQYF TRBV7-7 many - TRBJ2-5
TGCAGTGCTATCGCCTGGCGGGGCACCGGGGAGCTGTTTTTT CSAIAWRGTGELFF TRBV20-1 many - TRBJ2-2
TGTGCCAGCACCCCGAGGGTCGGGACTCGACCGGGAGAGACCCAGTACTTC CASTPRVGTRPGETQYF TRBV5-5 many - TRBJ2-5
TGTGCCAGCTCACCAGAGGGGAGCGGCTATGGCTACACCTTC CASSPEGSGYGYTF TRBV18 many - TRBJ1-2
TGTGCCAGCGACCTAGCGGGAGGTGACACCGGGGAGCTGTTTTTT CASDLAGGDTGELFF TRBV6-2/TRBV6-3 - TRBD2 TRBJ2-2
TGTGCCAGCAGCTTAGGATCGCTCGAGCAGTACTTC CASSLGSLEQYF TRBV7-8 many - TRBJ2-7
TGCAGTGCTAGACTCTCAGGGAGCTCCTACAATGAGCAGTTCTTC CSARLSGSSYNEQFF TRBV20-1 many - TRBJ2-1
TGTGCCAGCTCAAAACTAGCGGGGCCCTACGAGCAGTACTTC CASSKLAGPYEQYF TRBV18 many TRBD2 TRBJ2-7
TGTGCCAGCAGCGTCGGACTAGCGGGAGCAGACGAGCAGTACTTC CASSVGLAGADEQYF TRBV5-5 many TRBD2 TRBJ2-7
TGCGCCAGCAGCACGGCGACTAGCAATTACAATGAGCAGTTCTTC CASSTATSNYNEQFF TRBV5-1 many TRBD2 TRBJ2-1
TGTGCCAGCAGTGAAGCTTTGGGATACAATCAGCCCCAGCATTTT CASSEALGYNQPQHF TRBV2 many - TRBJ1-5